The T cell receptor beta chain described here comes from a study of blood T cell repertoires in COVID-19. As for the study in general: Whether acute or convalescent, the COVID-19 samples came from the United States, Italy and Spain.

CDR3 length: 14 residues. Germline CDR1 and CDR2: SNHLY and FYNNEI. V gave up 6 bases and J gave up 2 bases; unmatched junction bases: 6. This clone has just a few counts. Those enrolled, adults aged roughly 18 to 95 years, came from around 24 US areas. As processed by the authors: Cell counts per sample came from amplifying reference gene primers. The table came from immunoSEQ multiplex PCR; TCRdb's copy has only in-frame clones and leaves some out. The DNA gave D and trimming, while V, J and clone size come from that table. The data show about 150,000 clones, with approximately 84% seen just once and 3% to 3.5% held by the top ten.

This receptor was taken from a woman aged 45-60 years with acute COVID-19. Sequenced input: PBMCs or T cells enriched from blood (not recorded which). The gene calls are TRBV2 and TRBJ2-5; 7 bases map to TRBD1. The CDR3 nucleotides read TGTGCCAGCAGATCGGGACAGCAACAAGAGACCCAGTACTTC. Amino acids: CASRSGQQQETQYF.